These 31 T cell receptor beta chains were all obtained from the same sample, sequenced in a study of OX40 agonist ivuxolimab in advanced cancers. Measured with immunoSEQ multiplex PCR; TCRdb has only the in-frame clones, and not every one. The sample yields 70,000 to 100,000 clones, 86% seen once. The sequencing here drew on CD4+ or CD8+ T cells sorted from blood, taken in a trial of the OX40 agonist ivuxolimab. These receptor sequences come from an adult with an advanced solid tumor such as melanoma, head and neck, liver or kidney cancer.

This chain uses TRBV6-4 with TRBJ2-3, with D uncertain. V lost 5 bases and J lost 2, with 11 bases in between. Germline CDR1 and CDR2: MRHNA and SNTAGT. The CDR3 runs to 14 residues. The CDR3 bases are TGTGCCAGCAGTCAGGACCTTAACACAGATACGCAGTATTTT. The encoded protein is CASSQDLNTDTQYF.

This chain's CDR3 is CASSLVWAYTGELFF. CDR3 in DNA: TGTGCCAGCAGTTTAGTCTGGGCTTACACCGGGGAGCTGTTTTTT. This chain connects TRBV27 to TRBJ2-2, with D uncertain. Per the germline V gene, CDR1 is MNHEY and CDR2 is SMNVEV (reference sequence). The V end lost 2 bases, the J end lost 3 bases, and 10 bases lay between the germline ends. CDR3 length: 15 amino acids.

CDR3 nucleotide sequence: TGTGCCAGCAGGGCGCCCCGGACCTCCGACGGTACAGATACGCAGTATTTT. Translating it yields CASRAPRTSDGTDTQYF. The chain carries TRBV28 and TRBJ2-3, with unresolved D. Germline lookup yields CDR1 MDHEN and CDR2 SYDVKM. CDR3 size: 17 residues. V shed 6 bases and J shed 3 bases, with 22 bases lying between them. Based on the CDR3 plus reference TRBV28 and TRBJ2-3, the full variable domain is DVKVTQSSRYLVKRTGEKVFLECVQDMDHENMFWYRQDPGLGLRLIYFSYDVKMKEKGDIPEGYSVSREKKERFSLILESASTNQTSMYLCASRAPRTSDGTDTQYFGPGTRLTVL.

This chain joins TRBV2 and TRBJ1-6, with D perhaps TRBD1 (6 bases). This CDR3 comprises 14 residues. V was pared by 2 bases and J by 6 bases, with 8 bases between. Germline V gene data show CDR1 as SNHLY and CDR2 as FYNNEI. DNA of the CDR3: TGTGCCAGCAGTGAAACCAGGGGTAATTCACCCCTCCACTTT. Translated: CASSETRGNSPLHF.

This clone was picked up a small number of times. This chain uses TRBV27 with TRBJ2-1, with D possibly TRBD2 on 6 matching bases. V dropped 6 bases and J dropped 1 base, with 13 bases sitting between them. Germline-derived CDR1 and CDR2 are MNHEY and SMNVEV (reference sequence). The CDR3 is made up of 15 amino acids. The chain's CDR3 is CASSPSAGSYNEQFF. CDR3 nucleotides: TGTGCCAGCAGCCCAAGTGCGGGATCCTACAATGAGCAGTTCTTC.

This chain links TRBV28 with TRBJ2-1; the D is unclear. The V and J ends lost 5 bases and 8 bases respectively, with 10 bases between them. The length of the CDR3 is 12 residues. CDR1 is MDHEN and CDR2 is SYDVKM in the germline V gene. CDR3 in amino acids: CASSLLVDEQFF. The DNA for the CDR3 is TGTGCCAGCAGTCTCCTAGTGGATGAGCAGTTCTTC.

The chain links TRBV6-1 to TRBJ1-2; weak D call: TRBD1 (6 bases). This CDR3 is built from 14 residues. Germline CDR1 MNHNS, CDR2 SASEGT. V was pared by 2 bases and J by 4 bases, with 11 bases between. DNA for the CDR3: TGTGCCAGCAGTGAACAGGGGTTAGGCTATGGCTACACCTTC. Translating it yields CASSEQGLGYGYTF.

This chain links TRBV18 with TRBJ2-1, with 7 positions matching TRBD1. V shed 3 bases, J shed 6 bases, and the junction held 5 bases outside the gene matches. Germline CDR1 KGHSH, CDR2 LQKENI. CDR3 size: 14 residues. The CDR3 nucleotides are TGTGCCAGCTCACCCGAGGCAGGGGGCAATGAGCAGTTCTTC. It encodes CASSPEAGGNEQFF.

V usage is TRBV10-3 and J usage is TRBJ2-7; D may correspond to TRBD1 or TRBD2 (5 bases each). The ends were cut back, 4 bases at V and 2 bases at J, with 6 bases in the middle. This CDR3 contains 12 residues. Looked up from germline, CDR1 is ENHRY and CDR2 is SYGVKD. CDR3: CAISAGPYEQYF. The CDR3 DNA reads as TGTGCCATCAGTGCGGGACCCTACGAGCAGTACTTC.

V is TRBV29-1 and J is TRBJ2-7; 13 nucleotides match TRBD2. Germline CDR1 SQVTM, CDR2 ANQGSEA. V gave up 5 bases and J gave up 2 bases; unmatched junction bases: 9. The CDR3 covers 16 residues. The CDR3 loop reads CSVRTSGSFGTYEQYF. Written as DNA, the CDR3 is TGCAGCGTTCGGACTAGCGGGAGTTTTGGAACCTACGAGCAGTACTTC.

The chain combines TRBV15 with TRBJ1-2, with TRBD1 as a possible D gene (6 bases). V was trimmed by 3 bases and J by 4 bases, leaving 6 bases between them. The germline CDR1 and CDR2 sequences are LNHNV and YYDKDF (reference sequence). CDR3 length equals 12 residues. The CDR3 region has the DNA TGTGCCACCAGCAGGGACAGCTATGGCTACACCTTC. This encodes CATSRDSYGYTF. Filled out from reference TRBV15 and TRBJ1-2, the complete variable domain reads DAMVIQNPRYQVTQFGKPVTLSCSQTLNHNVMYWYQQKSSQAPKLLFHYYDKDFNNEADTPDNFQSRRPNTSFCFLDIRSPGLGDTAMYLCATSRDSYGYTFGSGTRLTVV.

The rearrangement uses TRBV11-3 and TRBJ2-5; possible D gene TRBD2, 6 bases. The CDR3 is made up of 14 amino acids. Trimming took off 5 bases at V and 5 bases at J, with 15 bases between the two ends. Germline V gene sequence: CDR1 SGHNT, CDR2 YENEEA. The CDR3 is CASSTRPSDETQYF. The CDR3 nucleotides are TGTGCCAGCAGCACACGGCCTAGCGACGAGACCCAGTACTTC. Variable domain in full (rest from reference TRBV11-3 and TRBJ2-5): EAGVVQSPRYKIIEKKQPVAFWCNPISGHNTLYWYLQNLGQGPELLIRYENEEAVDDSQLPKDRFSAERLKGVDSTLKIQPAELGDSAVYLCASSTRPSDETQYFGPGTRLLVL.

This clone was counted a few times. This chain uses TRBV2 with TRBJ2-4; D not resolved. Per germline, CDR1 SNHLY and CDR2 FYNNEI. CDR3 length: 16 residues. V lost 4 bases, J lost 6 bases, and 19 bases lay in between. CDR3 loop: CASSGRPGLRANIQYF. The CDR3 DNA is TGTGCCAGCAGTGGCCGGCCCGGGCTTCGAGCAAACATTCAGTACTTC.

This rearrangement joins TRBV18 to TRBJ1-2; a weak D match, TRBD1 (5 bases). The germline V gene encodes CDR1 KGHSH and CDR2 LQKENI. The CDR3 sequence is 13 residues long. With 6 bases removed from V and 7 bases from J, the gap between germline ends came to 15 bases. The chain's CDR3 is CASSPQGIGGYTF. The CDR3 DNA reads TGTGCCAGCTCGCCCCAGGGCATTGGTGGCTACACCTTC.

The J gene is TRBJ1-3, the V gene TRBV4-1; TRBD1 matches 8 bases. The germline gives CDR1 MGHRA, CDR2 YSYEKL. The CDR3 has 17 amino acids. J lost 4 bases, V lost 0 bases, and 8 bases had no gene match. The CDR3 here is CASSQDRETGVGNTIYF. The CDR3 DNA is TGCGCCAGCAGCCAAGATCGGGAGACAGGGGTGGGAAACACCATATATTTT.

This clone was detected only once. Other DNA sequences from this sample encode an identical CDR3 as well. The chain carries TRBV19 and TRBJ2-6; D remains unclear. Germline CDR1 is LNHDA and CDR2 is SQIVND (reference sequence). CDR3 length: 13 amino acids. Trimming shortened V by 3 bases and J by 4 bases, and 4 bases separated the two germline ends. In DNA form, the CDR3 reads TGTGCCAGTAGTATTCCAGGGGCCAACGTCCTGACTTTC. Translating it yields CASSIPGANVLTF.

The CDR3 loop reads CASSLRFSGSGGNEQFF. In DNA form, the CDR3 reads TGCGCCAGCAGCTTGCGTTTCAGCGGTTCGGGGGGGAATGAGCAGTTCTTC. The rearrangement uses TRBV5-1 and TRBJ2-1, with TRBD2 matching over 8 bases. Germline lookup yields CDR1 SGHRS and CDR2 YFSETQ. Trimming cost V 1 base and J 7 bases; bases outside gene matches: 13. This CDR3 is built from 17 residues.

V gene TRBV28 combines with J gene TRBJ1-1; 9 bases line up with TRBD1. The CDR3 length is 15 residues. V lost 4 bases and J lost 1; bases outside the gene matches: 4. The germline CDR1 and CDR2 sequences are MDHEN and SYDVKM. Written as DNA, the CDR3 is TGTGCCAGCAGTTCGGGACAGGGCTGGAACACTGAAGCTTTCTTT. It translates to CASSSGQGWNTEAFF.

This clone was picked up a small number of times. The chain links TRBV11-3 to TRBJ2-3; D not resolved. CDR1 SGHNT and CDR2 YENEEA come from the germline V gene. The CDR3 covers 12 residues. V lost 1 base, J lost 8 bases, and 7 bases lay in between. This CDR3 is CASSLVSGTQYF. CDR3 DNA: TGTGCCAGCAGCTTAGTATCGGGTACGCAGTATTTT.

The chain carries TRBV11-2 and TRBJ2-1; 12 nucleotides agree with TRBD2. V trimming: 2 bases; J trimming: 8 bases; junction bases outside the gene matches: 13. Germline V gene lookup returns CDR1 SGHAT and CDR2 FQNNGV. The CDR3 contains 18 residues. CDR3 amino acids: CASSLLLLAGGKWDEQFF. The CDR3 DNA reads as TGTGCCAGCAGCTTACTGCTCCTAGCGGGAGGGAAGTGGGATGAGCAGTTCTTC.

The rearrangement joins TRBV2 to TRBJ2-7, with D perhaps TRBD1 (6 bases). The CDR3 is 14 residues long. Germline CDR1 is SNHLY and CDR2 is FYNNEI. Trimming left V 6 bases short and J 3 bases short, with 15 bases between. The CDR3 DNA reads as TGTGCCAGCAGAGGACAGAGCTTTGACTACGAGCAGTACTTC. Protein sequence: CASRGQSFDYEQYF.

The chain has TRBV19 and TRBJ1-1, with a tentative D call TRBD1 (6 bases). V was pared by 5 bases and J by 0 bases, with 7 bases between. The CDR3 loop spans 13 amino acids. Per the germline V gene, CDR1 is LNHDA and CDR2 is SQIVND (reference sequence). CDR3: CASSPGVNTEAFF. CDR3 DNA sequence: TGTGCCAGTAGTCCAGGGGTGAACACTGAAGCTTTCTTT.

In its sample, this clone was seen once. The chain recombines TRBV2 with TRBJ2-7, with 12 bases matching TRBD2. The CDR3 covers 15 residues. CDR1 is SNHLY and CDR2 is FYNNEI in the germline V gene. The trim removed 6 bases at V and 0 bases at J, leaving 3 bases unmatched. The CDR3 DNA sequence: TGTGCCAGCAGCGCGACTAGCGGGAGCTCCTACGAGCAGTACTTC. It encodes CASSATSGSSYEQYF.

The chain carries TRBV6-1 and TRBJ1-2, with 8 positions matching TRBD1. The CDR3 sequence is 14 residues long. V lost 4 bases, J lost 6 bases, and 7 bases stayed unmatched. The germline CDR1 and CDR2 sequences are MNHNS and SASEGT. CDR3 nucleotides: TGTGCCAGCAGTGCCGGGACAGGTTGGGATGGCTACACCTTC. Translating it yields CASSAGTGWDGYTF.

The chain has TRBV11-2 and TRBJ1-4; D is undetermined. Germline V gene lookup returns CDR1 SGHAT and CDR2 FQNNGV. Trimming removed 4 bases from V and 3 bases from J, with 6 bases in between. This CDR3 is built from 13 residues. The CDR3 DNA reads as TGTGCCAGCAGCTCAAGCCCTAATGAAAAACTGTTTTTT. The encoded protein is CASSSSPNEKLFF.

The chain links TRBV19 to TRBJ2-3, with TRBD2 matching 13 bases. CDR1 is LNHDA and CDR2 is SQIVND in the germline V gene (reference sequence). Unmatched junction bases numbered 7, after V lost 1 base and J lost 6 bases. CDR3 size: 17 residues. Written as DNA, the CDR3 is TGTGCCAGTAGTATAGCCCTACTAGCGGGAGGGCCTGATACGCAGTATTTT. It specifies CASSIALLAGGPDTQYF. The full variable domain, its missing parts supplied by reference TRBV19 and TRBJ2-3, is DGGITQSPKYLFRKEGQNVTLSCEQNLNHDAMYWYRQDPGQGLRLIYYSQIVNDFQKGDIAEGYSVSREKKESFPLTVTSAQKNPTAFYLCASSIALLAGGPDTQYFGPGTRLTVL.

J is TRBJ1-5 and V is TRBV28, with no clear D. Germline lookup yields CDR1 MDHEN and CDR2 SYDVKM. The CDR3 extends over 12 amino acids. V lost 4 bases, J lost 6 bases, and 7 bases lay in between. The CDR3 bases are TGTGCCAGCAGTTCAGGAGGTCAGCCCCAGCATTTT. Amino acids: CASSSGGQPQHF.

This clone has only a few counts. The chain's CDR3 is CASSLVGEGYNEQFF. CDR3 nucleotide sequence: TGCGCCAGCAGCTTGGTGGGGGAAGGCTACAATGAGCAGTTCTTC. The rearrangement uses TRBV5-1 and TRBJ2-1, with D possibly called TRBD1 or TRBD2 (5 bases each). The CDR3 has 15 amino acids. V lost 0 bases and J 3 bases, leaving 10 bases between the germline ends. Germline CDR1 reads SGHRS; CDR2 reads YFSETQ.

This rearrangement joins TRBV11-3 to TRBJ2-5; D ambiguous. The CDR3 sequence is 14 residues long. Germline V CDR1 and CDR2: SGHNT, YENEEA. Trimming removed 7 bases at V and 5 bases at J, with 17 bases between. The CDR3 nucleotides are TGTGCCAGCAACTTCGAGTACGGTGGGGAGACCCAGTACTTC. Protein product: CASNFEYGGETQYF.

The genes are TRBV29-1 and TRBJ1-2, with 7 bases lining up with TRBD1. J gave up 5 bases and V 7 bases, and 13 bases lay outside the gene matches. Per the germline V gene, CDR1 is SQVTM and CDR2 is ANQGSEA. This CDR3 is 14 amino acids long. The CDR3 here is CSAKGQGVQYGYTF. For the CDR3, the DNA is TGCAGCGCCAAAGGGCAGGGGGTTCAATATGGCTACACCTTC. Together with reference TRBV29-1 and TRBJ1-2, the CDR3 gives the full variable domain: SAVISQKPSRDICQRGTSLTIQCQVDSQVTMMFWYRQQPGQSLTLIATANQGSEATYESGFVIDKFPISRPNLTFSTLTVSNMSPEDSSIYLCSAKGQGVQYGYTFGSGTRLTVV.

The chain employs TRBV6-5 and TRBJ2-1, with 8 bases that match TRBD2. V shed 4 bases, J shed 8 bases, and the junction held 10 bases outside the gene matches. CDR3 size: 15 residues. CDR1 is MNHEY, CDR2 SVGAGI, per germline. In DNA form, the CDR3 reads TGTGCCAGCAGTTTCCCCGGGACTAGGACGGATGAGCAGTTCTTC. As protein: CASSFPGTRTDEQFF.